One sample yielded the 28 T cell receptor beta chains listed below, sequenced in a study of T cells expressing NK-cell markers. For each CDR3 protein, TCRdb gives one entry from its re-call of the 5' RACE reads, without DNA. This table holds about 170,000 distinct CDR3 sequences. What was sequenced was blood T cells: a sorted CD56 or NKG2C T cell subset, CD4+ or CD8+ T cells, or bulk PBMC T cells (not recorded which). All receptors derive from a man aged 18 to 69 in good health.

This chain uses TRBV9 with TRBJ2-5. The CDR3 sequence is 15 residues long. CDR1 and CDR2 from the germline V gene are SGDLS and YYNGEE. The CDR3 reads CASSAHLAAQETQYF.

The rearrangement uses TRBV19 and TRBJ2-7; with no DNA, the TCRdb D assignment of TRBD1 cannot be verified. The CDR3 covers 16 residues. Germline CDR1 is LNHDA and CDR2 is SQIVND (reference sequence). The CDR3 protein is CASSPLTGGYSYEQYF.

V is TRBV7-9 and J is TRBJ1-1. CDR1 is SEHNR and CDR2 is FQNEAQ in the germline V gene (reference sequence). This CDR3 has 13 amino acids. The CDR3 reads CASSSTGRTEAFF.

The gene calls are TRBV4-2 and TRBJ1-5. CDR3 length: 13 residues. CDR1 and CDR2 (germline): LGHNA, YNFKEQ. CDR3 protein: CASSQGGGQPQHF.

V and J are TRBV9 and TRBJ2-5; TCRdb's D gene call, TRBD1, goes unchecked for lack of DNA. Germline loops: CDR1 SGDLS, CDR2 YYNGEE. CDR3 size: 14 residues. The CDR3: CASSPGGAQETQYF.

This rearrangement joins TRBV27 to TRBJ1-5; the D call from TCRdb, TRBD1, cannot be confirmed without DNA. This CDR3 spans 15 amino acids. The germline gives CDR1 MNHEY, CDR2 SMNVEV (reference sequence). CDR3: CASSRGGGLAQPQHF.

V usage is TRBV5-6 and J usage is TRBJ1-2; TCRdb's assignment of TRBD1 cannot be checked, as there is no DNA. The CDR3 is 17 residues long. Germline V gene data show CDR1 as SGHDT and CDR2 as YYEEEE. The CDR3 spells CASSWILTGGSDYGYTF.

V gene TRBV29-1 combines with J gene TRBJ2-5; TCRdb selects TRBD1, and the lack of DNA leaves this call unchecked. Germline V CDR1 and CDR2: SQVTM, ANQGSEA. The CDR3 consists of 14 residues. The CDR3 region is CSVEAQGTPETQYF. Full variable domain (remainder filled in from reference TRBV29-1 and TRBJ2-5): SAVISQKPSRDICQRGTSLTIQCQVDSQVTMMFWYRQQPGQSLTLIATANQGSEATYESGFVIDKFPISRPNLTFSTLTVSNMSPEDSSIYLCSVEAQGTPETQYFGPGTRLLVL.

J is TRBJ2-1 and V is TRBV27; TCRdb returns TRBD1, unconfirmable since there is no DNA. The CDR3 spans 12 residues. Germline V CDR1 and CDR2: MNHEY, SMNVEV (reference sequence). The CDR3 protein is CDYGRTYNEQFF.

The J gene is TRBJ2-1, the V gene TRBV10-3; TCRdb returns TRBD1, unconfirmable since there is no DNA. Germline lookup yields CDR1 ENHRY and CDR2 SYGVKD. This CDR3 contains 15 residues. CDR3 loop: CAISEYSGPPNEQFF.

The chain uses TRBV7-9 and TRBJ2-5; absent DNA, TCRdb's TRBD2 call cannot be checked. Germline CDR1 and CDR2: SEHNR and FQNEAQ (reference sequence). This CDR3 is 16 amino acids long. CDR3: CASSQGGDGVHETQYF.

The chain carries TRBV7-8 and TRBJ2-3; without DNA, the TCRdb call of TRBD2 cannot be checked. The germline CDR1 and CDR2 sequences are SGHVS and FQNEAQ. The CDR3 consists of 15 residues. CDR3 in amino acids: CASSPRDLGSDTQYF.

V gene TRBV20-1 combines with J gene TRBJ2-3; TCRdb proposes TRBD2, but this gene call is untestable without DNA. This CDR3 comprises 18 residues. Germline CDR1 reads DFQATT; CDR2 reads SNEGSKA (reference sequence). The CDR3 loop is CSAIRLGEVYTSTDTQYF.

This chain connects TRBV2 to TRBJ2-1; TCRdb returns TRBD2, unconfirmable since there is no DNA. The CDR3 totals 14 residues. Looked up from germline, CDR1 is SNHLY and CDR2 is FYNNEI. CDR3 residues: CASSPGLAGIEQFF.

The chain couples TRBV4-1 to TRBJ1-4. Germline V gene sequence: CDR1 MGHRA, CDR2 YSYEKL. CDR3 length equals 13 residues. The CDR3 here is CASSPQERNRLFF.

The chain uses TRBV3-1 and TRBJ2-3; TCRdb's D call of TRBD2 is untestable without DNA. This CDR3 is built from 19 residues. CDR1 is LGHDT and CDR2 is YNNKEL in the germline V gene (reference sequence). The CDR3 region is CASSQDPLESGGGTDTQYF.

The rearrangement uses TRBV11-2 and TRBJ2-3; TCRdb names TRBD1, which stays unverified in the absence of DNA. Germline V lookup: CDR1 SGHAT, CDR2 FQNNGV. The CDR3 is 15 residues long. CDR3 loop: CASSLGTGGTDTQYF.

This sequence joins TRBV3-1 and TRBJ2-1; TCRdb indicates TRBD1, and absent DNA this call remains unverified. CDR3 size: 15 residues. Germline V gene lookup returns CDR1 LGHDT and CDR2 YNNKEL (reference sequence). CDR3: CASSPWDDLRNEQFF.

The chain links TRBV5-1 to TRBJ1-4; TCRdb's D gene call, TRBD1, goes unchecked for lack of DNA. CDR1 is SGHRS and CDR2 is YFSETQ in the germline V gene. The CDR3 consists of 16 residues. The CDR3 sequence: CASNPKGGRGAEKLFF.

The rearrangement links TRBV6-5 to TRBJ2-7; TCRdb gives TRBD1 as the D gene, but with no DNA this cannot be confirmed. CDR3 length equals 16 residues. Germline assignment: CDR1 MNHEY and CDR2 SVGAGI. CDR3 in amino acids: CASSYSVGQERYEQYF.

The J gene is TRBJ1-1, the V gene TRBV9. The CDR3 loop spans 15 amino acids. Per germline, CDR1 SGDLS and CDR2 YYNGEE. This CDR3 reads CASSVGALGGTEAFF.

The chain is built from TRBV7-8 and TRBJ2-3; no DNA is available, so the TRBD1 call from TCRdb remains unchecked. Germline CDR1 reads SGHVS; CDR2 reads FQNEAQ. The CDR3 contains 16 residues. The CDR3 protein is CASQPGGGGTTVTQYF.

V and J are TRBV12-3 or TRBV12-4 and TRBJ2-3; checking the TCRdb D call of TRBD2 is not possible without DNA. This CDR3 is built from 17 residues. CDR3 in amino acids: CASSLRVAGSSTDTQYF.

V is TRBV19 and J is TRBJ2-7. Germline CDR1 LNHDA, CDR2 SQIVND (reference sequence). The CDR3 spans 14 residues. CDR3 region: CASSMEGTTYEQYF.

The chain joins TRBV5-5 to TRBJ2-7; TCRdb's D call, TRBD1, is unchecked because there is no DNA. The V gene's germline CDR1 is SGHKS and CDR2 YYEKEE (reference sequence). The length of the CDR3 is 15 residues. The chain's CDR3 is CASSLHGTGTYEQYF.

The CDR3 sequence: CASSLAGRNQPQHF. V and J are TRBV27 and TRBJ1-5. There are 14 residues in the CDR3. From germline, CDR1 is MNHEY and CDR2 SMNVEV (reference sequence).

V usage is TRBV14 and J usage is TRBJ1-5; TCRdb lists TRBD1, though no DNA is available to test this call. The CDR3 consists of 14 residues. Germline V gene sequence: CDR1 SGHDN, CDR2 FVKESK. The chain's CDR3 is CASSQEGGNQPQHF.

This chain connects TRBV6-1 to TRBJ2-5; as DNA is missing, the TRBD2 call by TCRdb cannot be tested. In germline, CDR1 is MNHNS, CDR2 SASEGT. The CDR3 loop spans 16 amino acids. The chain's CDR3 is CASSEAMTSGEETQYF.